This T cell receptor (beta chain) is drawn from a study of breast tumors, draining lymph nodes, adjacent tissues. Study-level findings and limits: Tumor TCR diversity was below lymph nodes but above nontumor tissue. Data only fit, rather than demonstrated, lymph node origin of most tumor T cells. Findings are consistent with lymph node origin and intratumoral expansion of most tumor T cells.

This clonotype was picked up many times. What it binds is not known. Breast cancer patients provided tissue from their axillary draining lymph nodes. The germline CDR1 and CDR2 sequences are SGHDT and YYEEEE. This CDR3 is built from 16 residues. With 0 bases removed from V and 0 bases from J, the gap between germline ends came to 10 bases. TCRdb re-derived calls from the multiplex PCR reads in MiXCR, one entry per CDR3 protein. The sample yields 290,000 or so distinct CDR3 sequences, roughly 31% seen once. The sequence was collected from a female donor with breast cancer. Some clones in this sample may be carry-over from other donors' samples. The specimen sequenced was axillary lymph node tissue. V and J are TRBV5-6 and TRBJ2-1; no clear D. Written as DNA, the CDR3 is TGTGCCAGCAGCTTGGGTTGGGCTAGCTCCTACAATGAGCAGTTCTTC. As protein: CASSLGWASSYNEQFF.